This T cell receptor (beta chain) stems from a study of regulatory T cells in long-lasting Graves disease. TCR beta libraries were built with iRepertoire HTBI primers and Arm-PCR of CDR3 regions. TCRdb processed the multiplex PCR reads anew with MiXCR; each CDR3 protein has one entry. Of 360,000 or so distinct CDR3 sequences in the sample, over 9.5% were seen once. General study points: With persistent disease, TRBV28, TRBJ1-2 and TRBJ2-5 were the favored segments.

This clonotype was recorded at least ten times. The target antigen is unknown. The junction had 11 bases not matched to a gene; V was cut back by 0 bases and J by 9 bases. The length of the CDR3 is 17 residues. Germline V gene sequence: CDR1 MGHRA, CDR2 YSYEKL. Noted time point: newly diagnosed GD, antithyroid drugs for less than 3 months. RNA extracted from PBMCs served as the sequencing template. The sample also formed part of further work on T cells in Graves' hyperthyroidism and ophthalmopathy.

The receptor comes from a young woman with Graves disease. Source: peripheral blood mononuclear cells (PBMCs), taken at new diagnosis, from a patient treated with antithyroid drugs. The chain recombines TRBV4-1 with TRBJ2-1; 10 bases are shared with TRBD2. In nucleotides, the CDR3 is TGCGCCAGCAGCCAAGATCAGGGGGCTAGCGGGAGAGGTGAGCAGTTCTTC. This encodes CASSQDQGASGRGEQFF.